Sequencing of this TCR beta chain was carried out in a study of T cell responses to AZD1222 COVID-19 vaccine. Looking at the study overall: Analyses pooled second doses at about 4 or about 12 weeks. Study-level results: Spike-specific TCR breadth and depth were elevated following two AZD1222 doses.

CDR1 KGHDR and CDR2 SFDVKD come from the germline V gene. The CDR3 is made up of 11 amino acids. Trimming took off 4 bases at V and 4 bases at J, with 4 bases between the two ends. Only in-frame clones appear in the TCRdb table, and some are missing; sequencing was by immunoSEQ multiplex PCR. Of roughly 150,000 clones listed, around 93% were seen once; the top ten hold 1.9%. Of note for this clone: As yet, its antigen is unknown.

The input for sequencing was peripheral blood, taken on day 0 of AZD1222 vaccination. The V and J genes are TRBV24-1 and TRBJ2-7; no firm D call. The TCR was taken from an adult in good health. The CDR3 loop is CATSERYEQYF. CDR3 sequence (DNA): TGTGCCACCAGTGAGAGATACGAGCAGTACTTC.